Shown below are 32 T cell receptor beta chains from a single sample sequenced in a study of shared clonotypes between healthy human individuals (dated by TCRdb to about 2020). The library was prepared using the immunoSEQ multiplex PCR assay. The immuneACCESS repertoire file appears here via TCRdb, limited to in-frame rearrangements. These files lack a portion of the clones; in checked studies, under half of the deficit traces to unresolved V genes, and the cause of the others is not known. The sample records 2,500,000 or so clones, around 90% of which are singletons. Roughly 0.13% of the sample goes to the ten largest clones. Sequences were obtained from naive CD4+ T cells sorted from blood. According to the study, the label for this sample's cell subset or site signals: CD45RA+ positively selected. All receptors come from a man aged 18 to 30 in good health.

This clone was recorded a few times. The rearrangement uses TRBV7-9 and TRBJ1-1; 7 nucleotides line up with TRBD1. V shed 3 bases and J 5 bases; nucleotides not matched to a gene: 6. Germline-derived CDR1 and CDR2 are SEHNR and FQNEAQ (reference sequence). This CDR3 is built from 14 residues. The CDR3 nucleotides read TGTGCCAGCAGCTTCGAAGACAGGGTTACTGAAGCTTTCTTT. Translated: CASSFEDRVTEAFF. The variable domain in full, with the rest retrieved from reference TRBV7-9 and TRBJ1-1, is DTGVSQNPRHKITKRGQNVTFRCDPISEHNRLYWYRQTLGQGPEFLTYFQNEAQLEKSRLLSDRFSAERPKGSFSTLEIQRTEQGDSAMYLCASSFEDRVTEAFFGQGTRLTVV.

About this clone: Other DNA sequences in this specimen translate into the identical CDR3. This chain connects TRBV2 to TRBJ1-2; possibly TRBD1 for D (6 bases). Trimming removed 3 bases from V and 4 bases from J, with 9 bases in between. CDR1 is SNHLY and CDR2 is FYNNEI in the germline V gene. CDR3 length: 13 residues. The CDR3 sequence: CASSEEQGYGYTF. In DNA, the CDR3 is TGTGCCAGCAGTGAGGAACAGGGCTATGGCTACACCTTC.

The rearrangement joins TRBV7-9 to TRBJ1-5; 9 bases match TRBD1. The CDR3 is 15 residues long. Germline lookup yields CDR1 SEHNR and CDR2 FQNEAQ (reference sequence). J gave up 6 bases and V 8 bases, and 11 bases lay outside the gene matches. The CDR3 spells CASARGQGSVQPQHF. The CDR3 DNA reads as TGTGCCAGCGCGCGTGGACAGGGGTCGGTTCAGCCCCAGCATTTT.

This clone has a single count. Other nucleotide sequences in the sample specify the same CDR3. This sequence joins TRBV18 and TRBJ2-7; the D is unclear. Trimming removed 3 bases at V and 1 base at J, with 7 bases between. Germline CDR1 is KGHSH and CDR2 is LQKENI. The CDR3 extends over 13 amino acids. The CDR3 is CASSPIQSYEQYF. The DNA of the CDR3 is TGTGCCAGCTCACCGATACAGTCCTACGAGCAGTACTTC.

The rearrangement uses TRBV7-3 and TRBJ1-3, with 8 bases matching TRBD1. CDR3 size: 18 residues. Germline V gene sequence: CDR1 SGHTA, CDR2 FQGTGA. After removal of 5 bases from V and 0 bases from J, the junction contained 12 bases not matched to a gene. This chain's CDR3 is CASSPGDRSDPSGNTIYF. The CDR3 DNA follows: TGTGCCAGCAGCCCGGGGGACAGGAGTGATCCCTCTGGAAACACCATATATTTT.

The chain is built from TRBV11-2 and TRBJ2-3; 15 bases fit TRBD2. V shed 5 bases, J shed 5 bases, and the junction held 5 bases outside the gene matches. The germline gives CDR1 SGHAT, CDR2 FQNNGV. The CDR3 runs 16 residues. The CDR3 spells CASSAGLAGGEDTQYF. DNA for the CDR3: TGTGCCAGCAGCGCCGGACTAGCGGGAGGGGAAGATACGCAGTATTTT. The full variable domain, with the rest looked up from reference TRBV11-2 and TRBJ2-3, is EAGVAQSPRYKIIEKRQSVAFWCNPISGHATLYWYQQILGQGPKLLIQFQNNGVVDDSQLPKDRFSAERLKGVDSTLKIQPAKLEDSAVYLCASSAGLAGGEDTQYFGPGTRLTVL.

CDR3 sequence (DNA): TGTGCCAGCAGTCCACCCTCGAGAGGAGGCCAGCCCCAGCATTTT. Protein sequence: CASSPPSRGGQPQHF. The rearrangement joins TRBV28 to TRBJ1-5; D is uncertain. Germline CDR1 and CDR2: MDHEN and SYDVKM. CDR3 length equals 15 residues. The ends were cut back, 5 bases at V and 7 bases at J, with 18 bases in the middle. Full variable domain (remainder filled in from reference TRBV28 and TRBJ1-5): DVKVTQSSRYLVKRTGEKVFLECVQDMDHENMFWYRQDPGLGLRLIYFSYDVKMKEKGDIPEGYSVSREKKERFSLILESASTNQTSMYLCASSPPSRGGQPQHFGDGTRLSIL.

The genes are TRBV10-1 and TRBJ2-3, with 10 bases aligning to TRBD1. Looked up from germline, CDR1 is WNHNN and CDR2 is SYGVQD (reference sequence). J lost 5 bases, V lost 8 bases, and 4 bases had no gene match. The CDR3 covers 13 residues. This CDR3 is CASGGTGEDTQYF. The CDR3 nucleotides read TGCGCCAGCGGGGGGACAGGGGAAGATACGCAGTATTTT.

The rearrangement uses TRBV14 and TRBJ1-2; no clear D gene. The CDR3 covers 14 residues. V lost 3 bases to trimming and J lost 3 bases, with 11 bases between them. Germline V gene data show CDR1 as SGHDN and CDR2 as FVKESK. DNA of the CDR3: TGTGCCAGCAGCCAGATGGACGGCCACTATGGCTACACCTTC. Translating gives CASSQMDGHYGYTF.

This chain uses TRBV19 with TRBJ2-7; the D gene is possibly TRBD2 (5 bases). The CDR3 is 15 residues long. The germline V and J ends were trimmed by 2 bases and 2 bases, with 13 bases remaining between them. CDR1 and CDR2 from the germline V gene are LNHDA and SQIVND (reference sequence). CDR3 protein: CASSISGSTPYEQYF. CDR3 DNA sequence: TGTGCCAGTAGTATAAGCGGTTCGACACCCTACGAGCAGTACTTC.

As to this clone: Other DNA variants within this sample encode the same CDR3. V gene TRBV29-1 combines with J gene TRBJ2-1; the D is unclear. The CDR3 is made up of 13 amino acids. Trimming took off 3 bases at V and 0 bases at J, with 6 bases between the two ends. Germline V CDR1 and CDR2: SQVTM, ANQGSEA. CDR3 protein: CSVEASSYNEQFF. The CDR3 bases are TGCAGCGTTGAGGCTAGCTCCTACAATGAGCAGTTCTTC.

The chain has TRBV19 and TRBJ2-7; 9 nucleotides match TRBD1. V shed 3 bases and J 3 bases; nucleotides not matched to a gene: 9. CDR1 LNHDA and CDR2 SQIVND come from the germline V gene (reference sequence). CDR3 length equals 16 residues. The chain's CDR3 is CASSMTGQGPHYEQYF. DNA for the CDR3: TGTGCCAGTAGTATGACGGGACAGGGACCCCACTACGAGCAGTACTTC.

Only a few counts were recorded for this clone. Other nucleotide sequences from this sample produce the same CDR3. This chain uses TRBV5-1 with TRBJ1-2; D is unclear. In germline, CDR1 is SGHRS, CDR2 YFSETQ. Trimming took 0 bases from V and 3 from J, leaving 6 bases between them. The CDR3 sequence is 13 residues long. The CDR3 region is CASSLDGDYGYTF. The CDR3 region has the DNA TGCGCCAGCAGCTTGGATGGGGACTATGGCTACACCTTC.

The chain combines TRBV30 with TRBJ1-1; 9 bases match TRBD1. The germline CDR1 and CDR2 sequences are GTSNPN and SVGIG (reference sequence). Germline trimming cut 5 bases from V and 5 bases from J; bases unmatched to any gene: 9. The CDR3 runs to 14 residues. The CDR3 sequence: CAWGEQGARTEAFF. DNA of the CDR3: TGTGCCTGGGGAGAACAGGGGGCGCGGACTGAAGCTTTCTTT.

This chain links TRBV13 with TRBJ2-4; 9 bases map to TRBD1. Germline loops: CDR1 PRHDT, CDR2 FYEKMQ (reference sequence). V dropped 3 bases and J dropped 3; count of bases not matched to a gene: 12. There are 18 residues in the CDR3. The CDR3 region has the DNA TGTGCCAGCAGCTTTCAATTCCCCCGGGACAGGGACAAAAACATTCAGTACTTC. The encoded protein is CASSFQFPRDRDKNIQYF.

The J gene is TRBJ2-5, the V gene TRBV4-3; 7 bases align to TRBD2. V was clipped by 0 bases and J by 2 bases; unmatched bases: 3. The CDR3 is 15 residues long. From germline, CDR1 is LGHNA and CDR2 YSLEER. The CDR3 coding sequence is TGCGCCAGCAGCCAAGATTTCGGGGGGCAAGAGACCCAGTACTTC. This codes for CASSQDFGGQETQYF.

V and J are TRBV14 and TRBJ2-1; the D is unclear. The V end lost 0 bases, the J end lost 6 bases, and 15 bases lay between the germline ends. There are 16 residues in the CDR3. CDR1 SGHDN and CDR2 FVKESK come from the germline V gene. The CDR3: CASSQDMQLPGNEQFF. Here the CDR3 DNA reads TGTGCCAGCAGCCAAGATATGCAGCTCCCAGGCAATGAGCAGTTCTTC.

This chain connects TRBV12-1 to TRBJ1-1. TRBV12-1 is given as a pseudogene. This CDR3 has 18 residues. Here the CDR3 reads CASSAIPSRRTVNTEAFF. The CDR3 nucleotides read TGTGCCAGCAGCGCTATACCATCGCGCAGGACGGTGAACACTGAAGCTTTCTTT.

The gene calls are TRBV7-2 and TRBJ2-5, with TRBD2 matching over 7 bases. This CDR3 region has 16 residues. The germline gives CDR1 SGHTA, CDR2 FQGNSA. The V segment lost 1 base and the J segment 3 bases; nucleotides outside the gene matches: 8. The CDR3, as DNA: TGTGCCAGCAGCTTAGTGGGAGGGGTCCCCGAAGAGACCCAGTACTTC. It translates to CASSLVGGVPEETQYF.

This rearrangement joins TRBV5-4 to TRBJ2-5; 9 positions agree with TRBD2. The trim removed 4 bases at V and 4 bases at J, leaving 8 bases unmatched. The CDR3 is made up of 15 amino acids. Germline V gives CDR1 SGHNT, CDR2 YYREEE (reference sequence). CDR3 nucleotides: TGTGCCAGCAGCGAACCGGGACTAGCCCCAGAGACCCAGTACTTC. This gives the protein CASSEPGLAPETQYF. Full variable domain (missing parts from reference TRBV5-4 and TRBJ2-5): ETGVTQSPTHLIKTRGQQVTLRCSSQSGHNTVSWYQQALGQGPQFIFQYYREEENGRGNFPPRFSGLQFPNYSSELNVNALELDDSALYLCASSEPGLAPETQYFGPGTRLLVL.

About this clone itself: Other DNA sequences in the sample encode the same CDR3. This chain uses TRBV7-9 with TRBJ1-1; the D gene is possibly TRBD1 (5 bases). This CDR3 is built from 14 residues. V was trimmed by 2 bases and J by 1 base, leaving 8 bases between them. CDR1 is SEHNR and CDR2 is FQNEAQ in the germline V gene (reference sequence). The CDR3 DNA reads TGTGCCAGCAGCTTAACTACAGGGAACACTGAAGCTTTCTTT. Translating gives CASSLTTGNTEAFF.

This rearrangement joins TRBV6-5 to TRBJ1-2, with D hard to call. CDR3 size: 13 residues. Trimming stripped 6 bases from V and 3 bases from J, with 11 bases between. The germline gives CDR1 MNHEY, CDR2 SVGAGI. The CDR3, as DNA: TGTGCCAGCAGCCCGGCAGGCTACTATGGCTACACCTTC. Protein sequence: CASSPAGYYGYTF.

The rearrangement uses TRBV6-6 and TRBJ1-2; D is undetermined. Trimming removed 5 bases from V and 7 bases from J, with 14 bases in between. The CDR3 is made up of 13 amino acids. The V gene's germline CDR1 is MNHNY and CDR2 SVGAGI (reference sequence). In DNA, the CDR3 is TGTGCCAGCAGTAGGGTTCTGAGTCGTGGCTACACCTTC. Protein product: CASSRVLSRGYTF.

The chain joins TRBV19 to TRBJ2-7, with D possibly being TRBD2 (5 bases). CDR3 size: 12 residues. Germline CDR1 is LNHDA and CDR2 is SQIVND (reference sequence). V lost 4 bases, J lost 2 bases, and 6 bases lay in between. The CDR3 region is CASSRGTYEQYF. The CDR3 DNA sequence: TGTGCCAGTAGTAGAGGGACCTACGAGCAGTACTTC.

The chain links TRBV2 to TRBJ1-1, with 7 positions matching TRBD1. The CDR3 is made up of 15 amino acids. CDR1 and CDR2 (germline): SNHLY, FYNNEI. Trimming cost V 6 bases and J 0 bases; bases outside gene matches: 7. In DNA, the CDR3 is TGTGCCAGCAGATCGGGACAGACAATGAACACTGAAGCTTTCTTT. Translation gives CASRSGQTMNTEAFF.

The V gene is TRBV2, the J gene TRBJ2-5, with D uncertain. Per germline, CDR1 SNHLY and CDR2 FYNNEI. The CDR3 runs 12 residues. The V end was cut by 5 bases, the J end by 5 bases, with 9 bases between. CDR3 sequence (DNA): TGTGCCAGCAGTTTGACCCGGGAGACCCAGTACTTC. This gives the protein CASSLTRETQYF.

J is TRBJ1-4 and V is TRBV29-1; possibly TRBD1 for D (6 bases). CDR3 length equals 13 residues. V was pared by 4 bases and J by 5 bases, with 11 bases between. Per the germline V gene, CDR1 is SQVTM and CDR2 is ANQGSEA. CDR3 nucleotides: TGCAGCGTTGGGGGGGGCCCCAATGAAAAACTGTTTTTT. Translating it yields CSVGGGPNEKLFF.

This chain links TRBV5-1 with TRBJ2-7; the match to TRBD1 covers 8 bases. The CDR3 is 15 amino acids. The germline gives CDR1 SGHRS, CDR2 YFSETQ. V lost 4 bases and J lost 4; bases outside the gene matches: 10. For the CDR3, the DNA is TGCGCCAGCAGCCCTGGACAGGGACGACCTTACGAGCAGTACTTC. This sequence encodes CASSPGQGRPYEQYF.

A single count supports this clone. This chain uses TRBV5-4 with TRBJ1-6; D is undetermined. Between the trimmed V and J ends, which lost 0 bases and 8 bases, there was a span of 9 bases. The CDR3 is 14 residues long. CDR1 and CDR2 from the germline V gene are SGHNT and YYREEE (reference sequence). CDR3 sequence (DNA): TGTGCCAGCAGCTTGGACTTAGCCTATTCACCCCTCCACTTT. Translated, it gives CASSLDLAYSPLHF.

This clone showed up just once. The chain has TRBV18 and TRBJ1-5; 9 nucleotides line up with TRBD1. The CDR3 extends over 15 amino acids. CDR1 KGHSH and CDR2 LQKENI come from the germline V gene. Germline trimming cut 1 base from V and 7 bases from J; bases unmatched to any gene: 5. CDR3 in amino acids: CASSPRDREGQPQHF. The DNA of the CDR3 is TGTGCCAGCTCACCACGGGACAGGGAGGGACAGCCCCAGCATTTT.

The rearrangement links TRBV7-9 to TRBJ1-6; a possible D gene is TRBD1 (6 bases). Germline CDR1 is SEHNR and CDR2 is FQNEAQ (reference sequence). Deletions cut 4 bases from V and 6 bases from J, with 10 bases between. The CDR3 contains 14 residues. As DNA, the CDR3 is TGTGCCAGCAGCTCGGACAGCTTTAATTCACCCCTCCACTTT. Its translation: CASSSDSFNSPLHF.

This chain joins TRBV19 and TRBJ2-2; D is perhaps TRBD1 (6 bases). The length of the CDR3 is 15 residues. The germline gives CDR1 LNHDA, CDR2 SQIVND (reference sequence). Deletions cut 4 bases from V and 0 bases from J, with 9 bases between. The CDR3 here is CASSSTGTNTGELFF. In DNA, the CDR3 is TGTGCCAGTAGTAGCACAGGGACGAACACCGGGGAGCTGTTTTTT. Drawing the rest from reference TRBV19 and TRBJ2-2, the complete variable domain is DGGITQSPKYLFRKEGQNVTLSCEQNLNHDAMYWYRQDPGQGLRLIYYSQIVNDFQKGDIAEGYSVSREKKESFPLTVTSAQKNPTAFYLCASSSTGTNTGELFFGEGSRLTVL.